This T cell receptor beta chain is from a study of blood T cells in healthy people across ages. The authors ran a second PCR of about 6 to 12 cycles using a sample-barcoded 5' primer and a J-beta primer mix. TCRdb fed the 5' RACE reads into MiXCR, producing one record per CDR3 protein. The table shows about 1.1 million distinct CDR3 sequences, with 35% to 45% occurring only once. V lost 3 bases and J 4 bases, leaving 9 bases between the germline ends. Germline V CDR1 and CDR2: SEHNR, FQNEAQ (reference sequence). This CDR3 is 14 amino acids long. This clonotype was recorded only once. The chain has TRBV7-9 and TRBJ1-4; D is unresolved. The sequenced sample consisted of blood. The receptor comes from a man in his late teens or twenties in good health. The CDR3 sequence: CASSFLGSNEKLFF. The CDR3, as DNA: TGTGCCAGCAGCTTTTTAGGCAGTAATGAAAAACTGTTTTTT. Together with reference TRBV7-9 and TRBJ1-4, the CDR3 gives the full variable domain: DTGVSQNPRHKITKRGQNVTFRCDPISEHNRLYWYRQTLGQGPEFLTYFQNEAQLEKSRLLSDRFSAERPKGSFSTLEIQRTEQGDSAMYLCASSFLGSNEKLFFGSGTQLSVL.